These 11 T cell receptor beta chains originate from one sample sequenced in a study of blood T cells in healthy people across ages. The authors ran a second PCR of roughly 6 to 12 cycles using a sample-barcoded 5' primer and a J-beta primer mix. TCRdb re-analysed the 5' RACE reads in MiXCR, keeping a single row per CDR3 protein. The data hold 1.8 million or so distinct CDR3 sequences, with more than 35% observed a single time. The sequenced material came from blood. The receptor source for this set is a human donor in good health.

CDR3 bases: TGTGCCAGCAAACCGACTAGCGGTACCCGGGAGACCCAGTACTTC. It encodes CASKPTSGTRETQYF. This rearrangement joins TRBV2 to TRBJ2-5; 9 nucleotides align to TRBD2. Per the germline V gene, CDR1 is SNHLY and CDR2 is FYNNEI. J was trimmed by 5 bases and V by 7 bases; bases with no gene match: 11. The CDR3 covers 15 residues.

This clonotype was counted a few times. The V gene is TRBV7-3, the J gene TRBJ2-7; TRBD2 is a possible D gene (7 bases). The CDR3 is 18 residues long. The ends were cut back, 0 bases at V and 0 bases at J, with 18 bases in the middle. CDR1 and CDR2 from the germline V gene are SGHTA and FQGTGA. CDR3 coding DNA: TGTGCCAGCAGCTTAACGAGGGAGGGGGTCAACCTCTCCTACGAGCAGTACTTC. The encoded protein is CASSLTREGVNLSYEQYF.

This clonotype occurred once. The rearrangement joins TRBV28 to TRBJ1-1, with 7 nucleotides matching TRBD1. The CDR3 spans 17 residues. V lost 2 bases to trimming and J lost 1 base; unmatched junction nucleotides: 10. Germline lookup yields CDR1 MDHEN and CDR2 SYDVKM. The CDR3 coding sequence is TGTGCCAGCAGTTTAACAGGGGCCGGACAACGGAACACTGAAGCTTTCTTT. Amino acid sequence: CASSLTGAGQRNTEAFF.

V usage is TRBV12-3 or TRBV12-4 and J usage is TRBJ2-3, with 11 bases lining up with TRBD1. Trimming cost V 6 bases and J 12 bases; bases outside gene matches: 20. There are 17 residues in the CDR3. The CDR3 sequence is CASSSEIPGQGVSKQYF. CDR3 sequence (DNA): TGTGCCAGCAGCTCCGAAATACCGGGACAGGGGGTATCTAAACAGTATTTT.

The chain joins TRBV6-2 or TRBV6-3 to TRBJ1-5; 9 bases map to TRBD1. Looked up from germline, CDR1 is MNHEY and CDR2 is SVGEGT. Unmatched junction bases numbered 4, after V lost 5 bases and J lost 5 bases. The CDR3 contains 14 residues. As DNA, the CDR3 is TGTGCCAGCAGTGGGGACAGGGCCGATCAGCCCCAGCATTTT. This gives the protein CASSGDRADQPQHF.

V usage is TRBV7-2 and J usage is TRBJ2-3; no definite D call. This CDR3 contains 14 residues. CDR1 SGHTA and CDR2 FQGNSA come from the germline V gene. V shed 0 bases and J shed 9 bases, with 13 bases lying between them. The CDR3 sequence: CASSLAFGFATQYF. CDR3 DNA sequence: TGTGCCAGCAGCTTAGCTTTCGGGTTTGCGACGCAGTATTTT.

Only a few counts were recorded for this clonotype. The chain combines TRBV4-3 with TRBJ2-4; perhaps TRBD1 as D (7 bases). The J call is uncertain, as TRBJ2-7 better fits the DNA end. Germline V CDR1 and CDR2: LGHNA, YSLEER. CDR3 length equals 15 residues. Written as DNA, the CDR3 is TGCGCCAGCAGCCCCCAGGCGGGACAGCCTTACGAGCAGTACTTC. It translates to CASSPQAGQPYEQYF.

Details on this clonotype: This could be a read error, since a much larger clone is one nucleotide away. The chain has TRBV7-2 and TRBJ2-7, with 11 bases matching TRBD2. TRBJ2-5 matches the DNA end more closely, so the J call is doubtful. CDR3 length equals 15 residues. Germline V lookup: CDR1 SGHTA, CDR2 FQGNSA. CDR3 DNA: TGTGCCAGCAGCTTAGTTAGCGGGGGGGCGGAGACCCAGTACTTC. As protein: CASSLVSGGAETQYF.

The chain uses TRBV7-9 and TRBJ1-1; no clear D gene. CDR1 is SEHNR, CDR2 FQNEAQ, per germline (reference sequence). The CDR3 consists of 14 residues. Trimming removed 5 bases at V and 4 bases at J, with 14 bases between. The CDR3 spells CASSLDIVGTEAFF. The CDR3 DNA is TGTGCCAGCAGCCTCGACATAGTTGGCACTGAAGCTTTCTTT. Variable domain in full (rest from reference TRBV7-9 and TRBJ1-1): DTGVSQNPRHKITKRGQNVTFRCDPISEHNRLYWYRQTLGQGPEFLTYFQNEAQLEKSRLLSDRFSAERPKGSFSTLEIQRTEQGDSAMYLCASSLDIVGTEAFFGQGTRLTVV.

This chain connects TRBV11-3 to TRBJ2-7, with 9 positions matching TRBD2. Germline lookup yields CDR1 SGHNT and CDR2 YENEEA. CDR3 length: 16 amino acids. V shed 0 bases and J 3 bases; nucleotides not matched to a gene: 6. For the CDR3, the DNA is TGTGCCAGCAGCTTAGAGAGTAGCGGGGGACTCTACGAGCAGTACTTC. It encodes CASSLESSGGLYEQYF. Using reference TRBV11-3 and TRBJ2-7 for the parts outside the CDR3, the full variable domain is EAGVVQSPRYKIIEKKQPVAFWCNPISGHNTLYWYLQNLGQGPELLIRYENEEAVDDSQLPKDRFSAERLKGVDSTLKIQPAELGDSAVYLCASSLESSGGLYEQYFGPGTRLTVT.

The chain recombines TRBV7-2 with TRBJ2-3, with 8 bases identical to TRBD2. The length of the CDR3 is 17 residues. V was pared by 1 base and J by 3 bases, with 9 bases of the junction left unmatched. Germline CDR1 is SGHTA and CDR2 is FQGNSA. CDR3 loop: CASSLGLAGWGTDTQYF. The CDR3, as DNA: TGTGCCAGCAGCTTAGGGCTAGCGGGCTGGGGAACAGATACGCAGTATTTT.